The 26 T cell receptor beta chains presented below share a single source sample, sequenced in a study of cytomegalovirus exposure and HLA in healthy donors. Primers included in the PCR were 60 Vbeta and 13 Jbeta primers. Data came from immunoSEQ multiplex PCR; TCRdb stores just in-frame clones and leaves some out. The sample lists about 210,000 clones; 83% were seen once. The source material was PBMCs. Every receptor here comes from a middle-aged man in good health and CMV-seropositive.

The chain uses TRBV5-1 and TRBJ2-4, with TRBD1 matching over 9 bases. CDR1 is SGHRS, CDR2 YFSETQ, per germline. The CDR3 runs 17 residues. V lost 5 bases, J lost 0 bases, and 9 bases stayed unmatched. CDR3 sequence reads: CASRIWTGEVAKNIQYF. The DNA for the CDR3 is TGCGCCAGCAGGATATGGACAGGGGAAGTAGCCAAAAACATTCAGTACTTC.

The CDR3 sequence is CASSFSVGLGEYQETQYF. CDR3 DNA sequence: TGTGCCAGCAGCTTCTCCGTGGGACTAGGGGAGTACCAAGAGACCCAGTACTTC. This chain links TRBV5-6 with TRBJ2-5; 8 bases agree with TRBD2. Trimming at V came to 2 bases and at J to 0 bases, leaving 12 bases not matched to a gene. The CDR3 spans 18 residues. Germline values: CDR1 SGHDT, CDR2 YYEEEE.

The chain joins TRBV5-1 to TRBJ2-7, with D possibly matching TRBD1 (5 bases). Germline values: CDR1 SGHRS, CDR2 YFSETQ. The CDR3 length is 14 residues. Trimming left V 0 bases short and J 5 bases short, with 12 bases between. In DNA form, the CDR3 reads TGCGCCAGCAGCTTGGGTCAGGGCCGCGACGAGCAGTACTTC. Encoded protein: CASSLGQGRDEQYF.

The genes are TRBV6-5 and TRBJ2-2; D is undetermined. V dropped 2 bases and J dropped 4 bases, with 11 bases sitting between them. The CDR3 runs to 15 residues. Per germline, CDR1 MNHEY and CDR2 SVGAGI. The CDR3 DNA is TGTGCCAGCAGTTACCTCTCGGTTATCACCGGGGAGCTGTTTTTT. The encoded protein is CASSYLSVITGELFF.

This chain links TRBV12-5 with TRBJ1-1, with a tentative D call TRBD1 (6 bases). V was clipped by 5 bases and J by 1 base, with 17 bases between them. Germline lookup yields CDR1 LGHNT and CDR2 FRNRAP. There are 16 residues in the CDR3. The CDR3 reads CASGPNYPQGNTEAFF. CDR3 nucleotide sequence: TGTGCTAGTGGTCCAAATTACCCACAGGGGAACACTGAAGCTTTCTTT.

Notes on this clone: The sample contains more than one DNA sequence encoding this CDR3. The J gene is TRBJ2-7, the V gene TRBV19, with D tentatively TRBD1 (5 bases). V was trimmed by 2 bases and J by 1 base, leaving 9 bases between them. Germline values: CDR1 LNHDA, CDR2 SQIVND (reference sequence). This CDR3 contains 14 residues. The CDR3 nucleotides read TGTGCCAGTAGTATAAGAGACAGATCCTACGAGCAGTACTTC. Residues: CASSIRDRSYEQYF.

The genes are TRBV5-4 and TRBJ1-2, with TRBD1 identical over 12 bases. Trimming took 0 bases from V and 7 from J; bases not matched to a gene: 7. The CDR3 contains 16 residues. Per the germline V gene, CDR1 is SGHNT and CDR2 is YYREEE (reference sequence). The CDR3, as DNA: TGTGCCAGCAGCTTGGGTATTGGGACAGGGGGCCGTGGCTACACCTTC. Translating gives CASSLGIGTGGRGYTF.

V and J are TRBV5-1 and TRBJ2-1, with 11 bases lining up with TRBD2. Germline V CDR1 and CDR2: SGHRS, YFSETQ. V gave up 0 bases and J gave up 8 bases; unmatched junction bases: 7. The CDR3 loop spans 16 amino acids. The CDR3 sequence is CASSLALAGGSDEQFF. The CDR3 DNA sequence: TGCGCCAGCAGCTTGGCCTTAGCGGGAGGGTCCGATGAGCAGTTCTTC.

The chain couples TRBV2 to TRBJ2-1; 8 bases are shared with TRBD2. CDR1 and CDR2 from the germline V gene are SNHLY and FYNNEI. The junction had 6 bases not matched to a gene; V was cut back by 6 bases and J by 8 bases. The CDR3 sequence is 13 residues long. The CDR3 nucleotides are TGTGCCAGCAGCCCCAGACTAGCGTATGAGCAGTTCTTC. It codes for CASSPRLAYEQFF.

The V gene is TRBV6-5, the J gene TRBJ2-1, with D possibly matching TRBD2 (6 bases). The CDR3 has 16 residues. Per the germline V gene, CDR1 is MNHEY and CDR2 is SVGAGI. Trimming shortened V by 0 bases and J by 3 bases, and 12 bases separated the two germline ends. In DNA, the CDR3 is TGTGCCAGCAGTTACTCCGGGACTCCGGGCTACAATGAGCAGTTCTTC. Translating gives CASSYSGTPGYNEQFF.

This chain joins TRBV2 and TRBJ1-1; D unclear. Per the germline V gene, CDR1 is SNHLY and CDR2 is FYNNEI. V was clipped by 5 bases and J by 1 base, with 11 bases between them. There are 14 residues in the CDR3. CDR3 in amino acids: CASSLTSGNTEAFF. In DNA, the CDR3 is TGTGCCAGCAGTCTTACCTCAGGGAACACTGAAGCTTTCTTT.

CDR3 loop: CASSQSRGTGSLRGNTIYF. In DNA form, the CDR3 reads TGTGCCAGCAGCCAATCGCGCGGGACAGGGTCCTTGAGAGGAAACACCATATATTTT. This chain connects TRBV7-6 to TRBJ1-3; TRBD1 aligns across 9 bases. Trimming at V came to 5 bases and at J to 4 bases, leaving 18 bases not matched to a gene. Germline-derived CDR1 and CDR2 are SGHVS and FNYEAQ. This CDR3 contains 19 residues.

V and J are TRBV7-3 and TRBJ2-1, with a possible D match to TRBD2 (6 bases). Deletions cut 5 bases from V and 3 bases from J, with 17 bases between. This CDR3 has 16 residues. In germline, CDR1 is SGHTA, CDR2 FQGTGA. CDR3: CASSTTPGLHYNEQFF. Here the CDR3 DNA reads TGTGCCAGCAGCACAACCCCGGGACTTCACTACAATGAGCAGTTCTTC.

V gene TRBV6-5 combines with J gene TRBJ2-5, with 8 bases matching TRBD2. The CDR3 extends over 15 amino acids. The junction had 5 bases not matched to a gene; V was cut back by 5 bases and J by 0 bases. Germline CDR1 and CDR2: MNHEY and SVGAGI. CDR3 bases: TGTGCCAGCAGTAGGGTAGCGGGAAACCAAGAGACCCAGTACTTC. Protein: CASSRVAGNQETQYF.

V gene TRBV28 combines with J gene TRBJ2-7; unclear D gene. The CDR3 is made up of 12 amino acids. Germline CDR1 and CDR2: MDHEN and SYDVKM. V was cut by 1 base and J by 4 bases, with 5 bases left in between. The CDR3 nucleotides read TGTGCCAGCAGTTTATCCCCGTACGAGCAGTACTTC. Protein sequence: CASSLSPYEQYF. The full variable domain, in which reference TRBV28 and TRBJ2-7 provide the parts outside the CDR3, is DVKVTQSSRYLVKRTGEKVFLECVQDMDHENMFWYRQDPGLGLRLIYFSYDVKMKEKGDIPEGYSVSREKKERFSLILESASTNQTSMYLCASSLSPYEQYFGPGTRLTVT.

The gene calls are TRBV5-1 and TRBJ2-1; 8 nucleotides line up with TRBD1. The CDR3 runs 14 residues. With V trimmed by 4 bases and J by 3 bases, 3 bases remained unmatched. CDR1 is SGHRS and CDR2 is YFSETQ in the germline V gene. The CDR3 coding sequence is TGCGCCAGCAGCCCCGGGACAGGCTACAATGAGCAGTTCTTC. As protein: CASSPGTGYNEQFF.

Turning to this clone: Other nucleotide sequences in the sample specify the same CDR3. This sequence joins TRBV7-8 and TRBJ2-5; D gene unclear. The CDR3 is made up of 13 amino acids. In germline, CDR1 is SGHVS, CDR2 FQNEAQ. Deletions cut 5 bases from V and 5 bases from J, with 12 bases between. The CDR3 loop is CASSLTLQETQYF. Written as DNA, the CDR3 is TGTGCCAGCAGCCTTACTCTACAGGAGACCCAGTACTTC.

J is TRBJ2-2 and V is TRBV15; 8 bases map to TRBD1. The CDR3 loop spans 16 amino acids. After removal of 2 bases from V and 4 bases from J, the junction contained 6 bases not matched to a gene. Germline V lookup: CDR1 LNHNV, CDR2 YYDKDF (reference sequence). Here the CDR3 reads CATSRFRTGSTGELFF. In nucleotides, the CDR3 is TGTGCCACCAGCAGATTCAGGACAGGGAGCACCGGGGAGCTGTTTTTT.

The rearrangement joins TRBV5-1 to TRBJ2-5; 8 bases map to TRBD2. The V gene end was trimmed by 5 bases and the J gene end by 0 bases; junction bases not matched to a gene: 9. The CDR3 loop spans 16 amino acids. The germline gives CDR1 SGHRS, CDR2 YFSETQ. The CDR3 is CASRSGAGGHQETQYF. CDR3 bases: TGCGCCAGCAGATCTGGGGCGGGAGGACACCAAGAGACCCAGTACTTC.

This chain connects TRBV5-1 to TRBJ1-6, with TRBD1 matching over 8 bases. The CDR3 consists of 15 residues. V lost 0 bases to trimming and J lost 9 bases; unmatched junction nucleotides: 5. From germline, CDR1 is SGHRS and CDR2 YFSETQ. Here the CDR3 reads CASSLAFRGLSPLHF. The CDR3 DNA sequence: TGCGCCAGCAGCTTGGCCTTCAGGGGGCTTTCACCCCTCCACTTT.

The DNA of the CDR3 is TGTGCCAGCAGCCTTGACAGGGAACGAGAGACCCAGTACTTC. It yields the protein CASSLDRERETQYF. This rearrangement joins TRBV7-9 to TRBJ2-5; 7 nucleotides match TRBD1. Trimming took 5 bases from V and 4 from J; bases not matched to a gene: 7. The germline gives CDR1 SEHNR, CDR2 FQNEAQ (reference sequence). This CDR3 has 14 amino acids.

The rearrangement joins TRBV5-4 to TRBJ2-3, with a weak D call TRBD2 (5 bases). The CDR3 loop spans 15 amino acids. The germline V and J ends were trimmed by 4 bases and 1 base, with 13 bases remaining between them. Per the germline V gene, CDR1 is SGHNT and CDR2 is YYREEE (reference sequence). The CDR3 region has the DNA TGTGCCAGCAGCGCGCCCACTAGAGGCACAGATACGCAGTATTTT. The encoded protein is CASSAPTRGTDTQYF.

The chain couples TRBV7-9 to TRBJ2-1, with TRBD2 matching 9 bases. Germline assignment: CDR1 SEHNR and CDR2 FQNEAQ (reference sequence). The CDR3 is made up of 16 amino acids. Trimming at V came to 6 bases and at J to 8 bases, leaving 14 bases not matched to a gene. CDR3 in DNA: TGTGCCAGCAGGAAGCCAAGCGGGAGGACCAGGGATGAGCAGTTCTTC. Translated, it gives CASRKPSGRTRDEQFF.

The chain is built from TRBV18 and TRBJ2-1, with TRBD1 matching over 8 bases. Germline-derived CDR1 and CDR2 are KGHSH and LQKENI. This CDR3 contains 16 residues. V shed 2 bases, J shed 5 bases, and the junction held 8 bases outside the gene matches. CDR3 residues: CASSPIETGVNNEQFF. CDR3 coding DNA: TGTGCCAGCTCACCAATTGAGACAGGGGTCAACAATGAGCAGTTCTTC.

This chain joins TRBV6-1 and TRBJ2-1, with TRBD1 matching 7 bases. The CDR3 consists of 16 residues. The germline V gene has CDR1 MNHNS and CDR2 SASEGT. Trimming cost V 4 bases and J 1 base; bases outside gene matches: 7. CDR3 nucleotide sequence: TGTGCCAGCAGTGGACAGGGAACCCGATCCTACAATGAGCAGTTCTTC. Its translation is CASSGQGTRSYNEQFF.

Only one count was recorded for this clone. The V gene is TRBV5-1, the J gene TRBJ2-7; D unclear. V lost 1 base to trimming and J lost 1 base, with 9 bases between them. Germline V lookup: CDR1 SGHRS, CDR2 YFSETQ. The CDR3 sequence is 14 residues long. The CDR3 protein is CASSLLLSSYEQYF. CDR3 DNA: TGCGCCAGCAGCTTGTTACTGAGTTCCTACGAGCAGTACTTC.